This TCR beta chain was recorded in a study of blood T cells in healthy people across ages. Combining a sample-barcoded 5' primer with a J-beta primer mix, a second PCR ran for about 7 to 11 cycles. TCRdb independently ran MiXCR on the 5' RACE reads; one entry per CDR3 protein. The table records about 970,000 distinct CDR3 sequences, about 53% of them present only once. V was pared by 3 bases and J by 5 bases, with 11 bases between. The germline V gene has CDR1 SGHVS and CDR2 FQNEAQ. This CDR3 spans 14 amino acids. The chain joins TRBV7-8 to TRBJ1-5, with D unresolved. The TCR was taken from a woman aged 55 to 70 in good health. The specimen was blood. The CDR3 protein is CASSLKGRDQPQHF. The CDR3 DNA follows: TGTGCCAGCAGCTTGAAGGGAAGGGATCAGCCCCAGCATTTT.